This TCR beta chain was documented in a study of blood T cell repertoires in COVID-19. Study-level information: PBMCs, B-cell-depleted T cells, or T cells were the source of the cDNA or gDNA that made up the material.

Self-reported history from a screening survey and questionnaire set each donor's cohort. Exposed participants encountered a COVID-19 case during the 2 weeks preceding study entry. Looked up from germline, CDR1 is SGHRS and CDR2 is YFSETQ. CDR3 size: 13 residues. The V end was cut by 1 base, the J end by 6 bases, with 10 bases between. In the original analysis: Reference gene primer amplification gave nucleated cell count estimates. Assay: immunoSEQ multiplex PCR; the TCRdb copy retains only in-frame clones and omits some. V and J calls and clone size are as listed in that table; D and trimming were resolved from the DNA. The table records 350,000 to 500,000 clones, 88% of them present only once.

The TCR sequence derives from a woman aged 18-29 years who had been exposed to COVID-19. The chain is built from TRBV5-1 and TRBJ1-2; D is uncertain. Specimen: PBMCs or T cells enriched from blood (not recorded which). The CDR3 DNA follows: TGCGCCAGCAGCTTGTCGGTGTCGGATGGCTACACCTTC. Its translation: CASSLSVSDGYTF. Combining the CDR3 with reference TRBV5-1 and TRBJ1-2 gives the whole variable domain KAGVTQTPRYLIKTRGQQVTLSCSPISGHRSVSWYQQTPGQGLQFLFEYFSETQRNKGNFPGRFSGRQFSNSRSEMNVSTLELGDSALYLCASSLSVSDGYTFGSGTRLTVV.